The source of this T cell receptor (beta chain) is a study of cytomegalovirus exposure and HLA in healthy donors. The CDR3 contains 18 residues. With V trimmed by 3 bases and J by 10 bases, 12 bases remained unmatched. CDR1 LGHNA and CDR2 YNFKEQ come from the germline V gene. The PCR employed 60 Vbeta primers together with 13 Jbeta primers. Clones were sequenced by immunoSEQ multiplex PCR, and TCRdb holds only the in-frame ones, with some missing. Of 150,000 to 200,000 clones in the sample, around 78% were seen once. Details on this clone: Its target is not known. Other DNA sequences of this sample code for an identical CDR3.

Regarding the study as a whole: There were some V segments, including TRBV6-2 and TRBV6-3, excluded as indistinguishable.

Sequencing was done on a sample of PBMCs. This TCR derives from a middle-aged woman in good health and CMV-seronegative. The J gene is TRBJ2-1, the V gene TRBV4-2; 16 bases are shared with TRBD2. The CDR3 bases are TGTGCCAGCAGCCAGTCCGGGACTAGCGGGAGGGCCTTTCAAGAGCAGTTCTTC. Translating it yields CASSQSGTSGRAFQEQFF.